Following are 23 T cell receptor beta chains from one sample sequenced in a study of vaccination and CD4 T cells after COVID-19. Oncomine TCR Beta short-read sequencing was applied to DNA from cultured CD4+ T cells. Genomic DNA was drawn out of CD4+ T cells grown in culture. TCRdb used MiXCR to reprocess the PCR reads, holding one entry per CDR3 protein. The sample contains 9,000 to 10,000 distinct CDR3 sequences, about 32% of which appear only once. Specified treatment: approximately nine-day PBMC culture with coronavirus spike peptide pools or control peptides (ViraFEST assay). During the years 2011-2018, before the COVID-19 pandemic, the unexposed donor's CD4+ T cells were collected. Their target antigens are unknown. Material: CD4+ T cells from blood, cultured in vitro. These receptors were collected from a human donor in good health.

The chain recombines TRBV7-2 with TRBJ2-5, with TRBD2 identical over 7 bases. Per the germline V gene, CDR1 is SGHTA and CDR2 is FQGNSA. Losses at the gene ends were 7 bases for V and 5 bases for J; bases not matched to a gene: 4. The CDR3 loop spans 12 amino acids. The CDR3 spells CASTLASETQYF. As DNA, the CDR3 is TGTGCCAGCACACTAGCGTCCGAGACCCAGTACTTC.

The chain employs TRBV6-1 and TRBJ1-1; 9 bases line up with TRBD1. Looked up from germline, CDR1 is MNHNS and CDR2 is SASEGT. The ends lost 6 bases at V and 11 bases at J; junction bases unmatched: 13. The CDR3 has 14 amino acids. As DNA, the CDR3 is TGTGCCAGCAGACCTACATACAGGGGGCATGGTGCTTTCTTT. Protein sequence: CASRPTYRGHGAFF.

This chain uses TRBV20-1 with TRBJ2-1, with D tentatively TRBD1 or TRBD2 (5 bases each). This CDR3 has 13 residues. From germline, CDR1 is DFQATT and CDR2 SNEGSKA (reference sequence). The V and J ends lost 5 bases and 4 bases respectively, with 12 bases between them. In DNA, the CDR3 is TGCAGTGCTGCCCGGGACCGTTACAATGAGCAGTTCTTC. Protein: CSAARDRYNEQFF.

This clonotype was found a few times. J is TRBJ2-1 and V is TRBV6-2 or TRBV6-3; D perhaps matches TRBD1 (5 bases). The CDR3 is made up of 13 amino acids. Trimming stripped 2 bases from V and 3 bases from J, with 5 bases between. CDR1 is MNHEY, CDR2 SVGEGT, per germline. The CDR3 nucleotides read TGTGCCAGCAGTTACAGGGGCTACAATGAGCAGTTCTTC. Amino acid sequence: CASSYRGYNEQFF.

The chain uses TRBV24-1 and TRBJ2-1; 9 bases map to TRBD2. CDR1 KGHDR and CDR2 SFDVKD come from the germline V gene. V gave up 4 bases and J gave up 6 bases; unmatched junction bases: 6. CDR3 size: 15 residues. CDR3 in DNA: TGTGCCACCAGTGACTTAGCGGGAGAGCCCAATGAGCAGTTCTTC. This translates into CATSDLAGEPNEQFF.

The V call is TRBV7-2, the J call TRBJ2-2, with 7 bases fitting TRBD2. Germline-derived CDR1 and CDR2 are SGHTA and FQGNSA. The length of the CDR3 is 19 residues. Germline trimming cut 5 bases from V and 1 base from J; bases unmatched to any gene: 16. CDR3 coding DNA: TGTGCCAGCAGCCCCACCCATCGGGAGGCCAGGAGGAACACCGGGGAGCTGTTTTTT. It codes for CASSPTHREARRNTGELFF. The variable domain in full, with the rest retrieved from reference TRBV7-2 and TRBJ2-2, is GAGVSQSPSNKVTEKGKDVELRCDPISGHTALYWYRQSLGQGLEFLIYFQGNSAPDKSGLPSDRFSAERTGGSVSTLTIQRTQQEDSAVYLCASSPTHREARRNTGELFFGEGSRLTVL.

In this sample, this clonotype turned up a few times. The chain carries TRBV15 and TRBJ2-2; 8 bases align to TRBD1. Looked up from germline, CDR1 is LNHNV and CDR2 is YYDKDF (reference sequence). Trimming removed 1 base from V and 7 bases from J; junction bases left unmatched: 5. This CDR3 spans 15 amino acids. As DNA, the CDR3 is TGTGCCACCAGCAGAGTGGACAGGGATAACGGGGAGCTGTTTTTT. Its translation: CATSRVDRDNGELFF.

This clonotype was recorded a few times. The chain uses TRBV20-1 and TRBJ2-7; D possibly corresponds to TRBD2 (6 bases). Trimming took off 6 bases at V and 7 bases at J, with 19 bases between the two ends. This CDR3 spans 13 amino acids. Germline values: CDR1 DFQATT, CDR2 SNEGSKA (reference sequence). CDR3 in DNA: TGCAGTGCCCCTAGCGTCCCGAGAGCAGAGCAGTACTTC. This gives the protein CSAPSVPRAEQYF.

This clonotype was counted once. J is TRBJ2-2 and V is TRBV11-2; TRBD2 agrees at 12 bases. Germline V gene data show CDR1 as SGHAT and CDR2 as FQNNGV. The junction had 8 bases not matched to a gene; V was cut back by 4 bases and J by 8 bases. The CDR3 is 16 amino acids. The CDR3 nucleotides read TGTGCCAGCAGCTCCCTAGCGGGAGGGCCCTATGGGGAGCTGTTTTTT. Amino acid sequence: CASSSLAGGPYGELFF.

The CDR3 spells CSATGLAGGHTNTDTQYF. Here the CDR3 DNA reads TGCAGTGCGACCGGACTAGCGGGAGGCCATACGAACACAGATACGCAGTATTTT. The V and J genes are TRBV20-1 and TRBJ2-3; TRBD2 aligns across 14 bases. Per the germline V gene, CDR1 is DFQATT and CDR2 is SNEGSKA (reference sequence). The trim removed 6 bases at V and 2 bases at J, leaving 13 bases unmatched. The CDR3 totals 18 residues.

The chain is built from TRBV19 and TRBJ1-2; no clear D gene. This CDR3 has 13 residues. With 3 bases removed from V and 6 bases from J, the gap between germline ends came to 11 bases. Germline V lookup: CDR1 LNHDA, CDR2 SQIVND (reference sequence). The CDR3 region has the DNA TGTGCCAGTAGTATTAATATCCAGCATGGCTACACCTTC. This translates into CASSINIQHGYTF.

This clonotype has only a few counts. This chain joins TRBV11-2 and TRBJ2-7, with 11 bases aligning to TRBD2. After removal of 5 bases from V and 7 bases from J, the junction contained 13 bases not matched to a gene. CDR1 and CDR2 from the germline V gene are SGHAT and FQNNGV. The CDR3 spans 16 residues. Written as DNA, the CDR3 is TGTGCCAGCAGCCCAGGGGGGGGTAGCGGGAGGGGTGAGCAGTACTTC. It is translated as CASSPGGGSGRGEQYF. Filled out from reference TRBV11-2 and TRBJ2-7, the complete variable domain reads EAGVAQSPRYKIIEKRQSVAFWCNPISGHATLYWYQQILGQGPKLLIQFQNNGVVDDSQLPKDRFSAERLKGVDSTLKIQPAKLEDSAVYLCASSPGGGSGRGEQYFGPGTRLTVT.

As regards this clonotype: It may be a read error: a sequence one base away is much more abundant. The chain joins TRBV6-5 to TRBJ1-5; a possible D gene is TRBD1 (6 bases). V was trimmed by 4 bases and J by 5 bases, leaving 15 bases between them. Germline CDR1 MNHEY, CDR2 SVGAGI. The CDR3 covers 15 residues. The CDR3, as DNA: TGTGCCAGCAGTTGGGCAGGGGCTCAAGATCAGCCCCAGCATTTT. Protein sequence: CASSWAGAQDQPQHF.

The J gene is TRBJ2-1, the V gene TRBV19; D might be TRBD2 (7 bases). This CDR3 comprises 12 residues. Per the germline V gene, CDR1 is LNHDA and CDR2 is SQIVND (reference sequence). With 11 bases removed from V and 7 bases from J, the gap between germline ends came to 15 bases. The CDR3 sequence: CAPRGGSNEQFF. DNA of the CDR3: TGTGCCCCCAGGGGCGGGAGTAATGAGCAGTTCTTC.

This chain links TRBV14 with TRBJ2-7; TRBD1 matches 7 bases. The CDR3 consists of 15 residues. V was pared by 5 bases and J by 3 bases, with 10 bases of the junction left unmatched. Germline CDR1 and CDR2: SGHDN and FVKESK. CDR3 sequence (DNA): TGTGCCAGCAGCTTACAGGGGTCTTCGGGCTACGAGCAGTACTTC. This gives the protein CASSLQGSSGYEQYF.

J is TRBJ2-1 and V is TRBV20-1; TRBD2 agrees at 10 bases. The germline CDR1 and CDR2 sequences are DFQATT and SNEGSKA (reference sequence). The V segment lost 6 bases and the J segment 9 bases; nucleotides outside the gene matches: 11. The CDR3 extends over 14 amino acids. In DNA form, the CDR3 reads TGCAGTGCAAGGGCGCCTAGCGGGAGTAGTGAGCAGTTCTTC. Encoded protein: CSARAPSGSSEQFF.

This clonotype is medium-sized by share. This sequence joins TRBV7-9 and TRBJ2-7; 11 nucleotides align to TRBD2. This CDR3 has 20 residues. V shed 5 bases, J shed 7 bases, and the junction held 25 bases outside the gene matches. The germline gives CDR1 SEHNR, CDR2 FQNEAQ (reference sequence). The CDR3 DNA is TGTGCCAGCAGCCTATACCCGGACAGGGGATTACTAGCGGGAGAAGTGGAGCAGTACTTC. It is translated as CASSLYPDRGLLAGEVEQYF.

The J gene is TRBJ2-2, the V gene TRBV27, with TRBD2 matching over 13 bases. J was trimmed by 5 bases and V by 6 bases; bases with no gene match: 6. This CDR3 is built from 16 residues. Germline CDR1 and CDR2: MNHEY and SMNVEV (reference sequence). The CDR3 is CASRGLAGVGTGELFF. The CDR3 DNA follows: TGTGCCAGCAGAGGACTAGCGGGAGTGGGGACCGGGGAGCTGTTTTTT.

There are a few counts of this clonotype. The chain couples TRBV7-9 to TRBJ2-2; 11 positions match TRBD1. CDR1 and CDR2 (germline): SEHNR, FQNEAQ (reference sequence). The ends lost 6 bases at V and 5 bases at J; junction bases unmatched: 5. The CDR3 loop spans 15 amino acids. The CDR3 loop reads CASRTGTGGTGELFF. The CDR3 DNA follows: TGTGCCAGCAGAACCGGGACAGGGGGTACCGGGGAGCTGTTTTTT.

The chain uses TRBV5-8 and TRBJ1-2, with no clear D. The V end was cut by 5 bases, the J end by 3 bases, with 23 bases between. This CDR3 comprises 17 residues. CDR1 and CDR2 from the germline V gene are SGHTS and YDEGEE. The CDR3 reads CASSSLGPSGLHYGYTF. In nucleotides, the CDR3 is TGTGCCAGCAGTTCTTTGGGCCCATCGGGATTGCACTATGGCTACACCTTC.

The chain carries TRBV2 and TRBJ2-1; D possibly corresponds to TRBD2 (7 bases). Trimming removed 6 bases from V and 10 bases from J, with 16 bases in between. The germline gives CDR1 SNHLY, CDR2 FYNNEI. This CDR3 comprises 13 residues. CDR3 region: CASRGGGTREQFF. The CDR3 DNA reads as TGTGCCAGCAGGGGGGGAGGGACACGGGAGCAGTTCTTC.

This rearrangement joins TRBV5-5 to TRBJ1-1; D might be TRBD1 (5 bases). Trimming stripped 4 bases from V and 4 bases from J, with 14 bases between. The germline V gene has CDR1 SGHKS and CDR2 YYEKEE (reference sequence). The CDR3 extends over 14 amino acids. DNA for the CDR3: TGTGCCAGCAGCCCGCAAACAGGTTTCACTGAAGCTTTCTTT. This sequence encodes CASSPQTGFTEAFF.

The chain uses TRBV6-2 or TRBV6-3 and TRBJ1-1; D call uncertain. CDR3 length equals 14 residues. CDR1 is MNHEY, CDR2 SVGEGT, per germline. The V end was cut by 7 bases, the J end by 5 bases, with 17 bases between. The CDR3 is CASTGTIKRTEAFF. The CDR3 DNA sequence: TGTGCCAGCACAGGTACTATCAAGAGGACTGAAGCTTTCTTT.